The clone carrying this T cell receptor beta chain was observed many times. V lost 4 bases and J lost 7, with 10 bases in between. This CDR3 spans 12 amino acids. This specimen belongs to a study of T cells in Graves' hyperthyroidism and ophthalmopathy. Amplified regions were TCR beta CDR3 sequences from RNA transcripts. The HTBI primer set was used in a first-round RT-PCR of the TCR CDR3. TCRdb recomputed calls from the multiplex PCR reads with MiXCR, one row per CDR3 protein. Seen here are hundreds of thousands of distinct CDR3 sequences, around 15% observed once, and the top ten hold 10%. The rearrangement uses TRBV12-3 or TRBV12-4 and TRBJ2-5; a weak D match, TRBD2 (5 bases). Sequencing used blood. The TCR was taken from a woman younger than 35 with Graves' hyperthyroidism. The CDR3 nucleotides are TGTGCCAGCAGTTCCCTAGGAGGGACCCAGTACTTC. Translated: CASSSLGGTQYF.